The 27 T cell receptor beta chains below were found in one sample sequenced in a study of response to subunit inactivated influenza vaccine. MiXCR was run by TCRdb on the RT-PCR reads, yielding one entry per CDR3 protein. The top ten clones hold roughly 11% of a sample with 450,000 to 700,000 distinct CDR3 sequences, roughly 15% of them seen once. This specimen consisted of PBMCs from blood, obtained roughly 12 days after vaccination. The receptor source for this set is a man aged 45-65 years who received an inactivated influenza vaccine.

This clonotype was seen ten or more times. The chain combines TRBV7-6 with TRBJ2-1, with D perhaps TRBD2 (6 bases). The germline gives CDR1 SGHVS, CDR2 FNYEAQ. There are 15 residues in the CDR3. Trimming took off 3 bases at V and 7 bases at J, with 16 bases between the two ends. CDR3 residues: CASSFTTSKLNEQFF. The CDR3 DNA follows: TGTGCCAGCAGCTTTACTACTAGCAAGTTGAATGAGCAGTTCTTC.

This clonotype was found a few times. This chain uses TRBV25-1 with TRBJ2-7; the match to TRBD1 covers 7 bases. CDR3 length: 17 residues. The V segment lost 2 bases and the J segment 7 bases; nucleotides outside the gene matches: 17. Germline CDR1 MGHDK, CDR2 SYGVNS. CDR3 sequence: CASSERRTGTVSGEQYF. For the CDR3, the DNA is TGTGCCAGCAGTGAACGCCGAACCGGGACAGTCTCAGGGGAGCAGTACTTC.

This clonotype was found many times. CDR3: CSVGSRAGANVLTF. The DNA of the CDR3 is TGCAGCGTTGGAAGCAGGGCTGGGGCCAACGTCCTGACTTTC. The V gene is TRBV29-1, the J gene TRBJ2-6, with a tentative D call TRBD1 (5 bases). From germline, CDR1 is SQVTM and CDR2 ANQGSEA. The CDR3 runs to 14 residues. The V gene lost 4 bases and the J gene lost 2 bases, with 9 bases spanning the gap.

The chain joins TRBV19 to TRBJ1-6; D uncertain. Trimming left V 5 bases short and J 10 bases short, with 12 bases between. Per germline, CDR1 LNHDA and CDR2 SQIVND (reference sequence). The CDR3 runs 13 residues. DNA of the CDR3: TGTGCCAGTAGTTCCGCAGGCGGCTCACCCCTCCACTTT. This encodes CASSSAGGSPLHF.

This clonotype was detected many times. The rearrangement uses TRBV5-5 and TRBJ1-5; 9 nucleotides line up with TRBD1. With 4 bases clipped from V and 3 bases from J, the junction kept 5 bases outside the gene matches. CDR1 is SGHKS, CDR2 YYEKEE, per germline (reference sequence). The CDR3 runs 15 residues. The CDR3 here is CASSLGQGVNQPQHF. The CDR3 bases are TGTGCCAGCAGCCTGGGACAGGGCGTCAATCAGCCCCAGCATTTT.

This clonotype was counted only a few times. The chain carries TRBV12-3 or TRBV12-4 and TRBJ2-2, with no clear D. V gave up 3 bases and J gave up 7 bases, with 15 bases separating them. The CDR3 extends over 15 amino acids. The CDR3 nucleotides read TGTGCCAGCAGTTTCGGCGTGGATACGGGCGGGGAGCTGTTTTTT. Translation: CASSFGVDTGGELFF.

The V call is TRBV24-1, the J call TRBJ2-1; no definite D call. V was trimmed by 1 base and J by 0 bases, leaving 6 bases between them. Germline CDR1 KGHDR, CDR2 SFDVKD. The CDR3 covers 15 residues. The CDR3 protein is CATSDFSNSYNEQFF. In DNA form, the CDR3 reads TGTGCCACCAGTGATTTCAGTAACTCCTACAATGAGCAGTTCTTC.

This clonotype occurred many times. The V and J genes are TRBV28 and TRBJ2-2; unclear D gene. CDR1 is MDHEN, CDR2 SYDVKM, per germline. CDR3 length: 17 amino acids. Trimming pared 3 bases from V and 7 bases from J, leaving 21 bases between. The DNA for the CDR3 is TGTGCCAGCAGTTTGCCAGACAAGTCTCCGGCACACGGGGAGCTGTTTTTT. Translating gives CASSLPDKSPAHGELFF.

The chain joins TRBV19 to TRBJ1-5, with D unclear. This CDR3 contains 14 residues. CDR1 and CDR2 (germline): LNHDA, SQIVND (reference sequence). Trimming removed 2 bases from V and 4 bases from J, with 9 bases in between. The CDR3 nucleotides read TGTGCCAGTAGTATATGGACTGGAAATCAGCCCCAGCATTTT. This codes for CASSIWTGNQPQHF.

CDR3 DNA: TGTGCCAGCAGGGGACTTCGCTCTGGGGCCAACGTCCTGACTTTC. Its protein product is CASRGLRSGANVLTF. This chain uses TRBV7-2 with TRBJ2-6, with D possibly matching TRBD2 (6 bases). Trimming shortened V by 6 bases and J by 0 bases, and 9 bases separated the two germline ends. Germline V CDR1 and CDR2: SGHTA, FQGNSA. The CDR3 runs to 15 residues.

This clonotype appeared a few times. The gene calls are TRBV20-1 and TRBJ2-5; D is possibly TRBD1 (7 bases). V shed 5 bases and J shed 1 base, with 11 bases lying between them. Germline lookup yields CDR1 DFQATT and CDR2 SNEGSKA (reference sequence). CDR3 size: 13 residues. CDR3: CSAQGGTQETQYF. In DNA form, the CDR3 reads TGCAGTGCTCAGGGGGGTACCCAAGAGACCCAGTACTTC.

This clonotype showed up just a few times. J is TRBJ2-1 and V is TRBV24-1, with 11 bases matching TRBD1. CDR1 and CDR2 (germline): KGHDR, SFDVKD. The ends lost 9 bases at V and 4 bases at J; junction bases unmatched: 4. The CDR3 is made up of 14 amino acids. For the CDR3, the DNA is TGTGCCACCCAAGGACAGGGGGCTTACAATGAGCAGTTCTTC. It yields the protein CATQGQGAYNEQFF.

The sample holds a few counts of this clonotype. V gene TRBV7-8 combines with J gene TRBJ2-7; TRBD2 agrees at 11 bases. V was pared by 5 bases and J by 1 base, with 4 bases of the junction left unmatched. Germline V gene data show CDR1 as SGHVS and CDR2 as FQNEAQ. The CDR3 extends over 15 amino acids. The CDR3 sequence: CASSRRLAGSYEQYF. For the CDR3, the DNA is TGTGCCAGCAGCAGGAGACTAGCGGGATCCTACGAGCAGTACTTC. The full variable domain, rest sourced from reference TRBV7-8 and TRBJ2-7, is GAGVSQSPRYKVAKRGQDVALRCDPISGHVSLFWYQQALGQGPEFLTYFQNEAQLDKSGLPSDRFFAERPEGSVSTLKIQRTQQEDSAVYLCASSRRLAGSYEQYFGPGTRLTVT.

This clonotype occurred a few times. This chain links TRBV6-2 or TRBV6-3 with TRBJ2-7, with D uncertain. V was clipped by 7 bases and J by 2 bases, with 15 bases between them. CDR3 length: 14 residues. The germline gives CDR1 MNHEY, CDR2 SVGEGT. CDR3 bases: TGTGCCAGCACCCTAGGACCCCTAACCTACGAGCAGTACTTC. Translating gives CASTLGPLTYEQYF.

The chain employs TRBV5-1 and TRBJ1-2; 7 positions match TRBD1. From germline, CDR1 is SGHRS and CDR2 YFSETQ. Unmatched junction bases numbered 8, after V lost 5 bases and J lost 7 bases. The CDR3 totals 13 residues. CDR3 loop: CASSPTGASGYTF. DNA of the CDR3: TGCGCCAGCAGTCCTACAGGGGCCTCTGGCTACACCTTC.

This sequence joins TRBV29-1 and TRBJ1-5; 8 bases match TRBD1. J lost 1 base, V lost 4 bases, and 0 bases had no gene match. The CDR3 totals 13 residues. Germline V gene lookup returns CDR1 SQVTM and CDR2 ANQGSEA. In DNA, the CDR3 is TGCAGCGTTGGGACAGGGAGCAATCAGCCCCAGCATTTT. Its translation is CSVGTGSNQPQHF.

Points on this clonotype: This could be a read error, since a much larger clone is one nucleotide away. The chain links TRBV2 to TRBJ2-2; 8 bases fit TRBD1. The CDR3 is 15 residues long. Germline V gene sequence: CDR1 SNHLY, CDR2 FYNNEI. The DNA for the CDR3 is TGTGCCAGCAGTGAAGGACAGGGGAACGCCGGGGAGCTGTTTTTT. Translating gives CASSEGQGNAGELFF.

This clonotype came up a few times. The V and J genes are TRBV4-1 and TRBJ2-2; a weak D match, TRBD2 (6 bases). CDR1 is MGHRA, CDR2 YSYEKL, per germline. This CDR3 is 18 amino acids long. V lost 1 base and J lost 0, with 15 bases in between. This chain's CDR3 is CASSQVFMGGPNTGELFF. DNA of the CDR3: TGCGCCAGCAGCCAAGTATTCATGGGGGGACCGAACACCGGGGAGCTGTTTTTT.

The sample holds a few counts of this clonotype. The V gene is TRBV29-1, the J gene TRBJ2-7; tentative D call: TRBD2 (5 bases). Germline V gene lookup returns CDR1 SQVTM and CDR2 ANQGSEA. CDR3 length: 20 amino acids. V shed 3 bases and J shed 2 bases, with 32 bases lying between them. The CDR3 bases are TGCAGCGTTGAGTTCTGCGGGCCCATCCTGTGCACCATCCTTACCTACGAGCAGTACTTC. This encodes CSVEFCGPILCTILTYEQYF.

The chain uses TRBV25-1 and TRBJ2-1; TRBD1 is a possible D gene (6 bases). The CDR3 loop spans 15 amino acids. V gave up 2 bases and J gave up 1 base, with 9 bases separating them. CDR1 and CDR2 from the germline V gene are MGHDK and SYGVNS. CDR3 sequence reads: CASSEGGRSYNEQFF. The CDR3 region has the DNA TGTGCCAGCAGTGAAGGGGGCCGTTCCTACAATGAGCAGTTCTTC. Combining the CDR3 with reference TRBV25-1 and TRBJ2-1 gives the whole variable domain EADIYQTPRYLVIGTGKKITLECSQTMGHDKMYWYQQDPGMELHLIHYSYGVNSTEKGDLSSESTVSRIRTEHFPLTLESARPSHTSQYLCASSEGGRSYNEQFFGPGTRLTVL.

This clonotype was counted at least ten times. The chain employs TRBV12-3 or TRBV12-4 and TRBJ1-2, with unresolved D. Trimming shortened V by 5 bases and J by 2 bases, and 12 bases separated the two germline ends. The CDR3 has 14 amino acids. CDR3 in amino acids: CASSARTLNYGYTF. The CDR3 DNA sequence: TGTGCCAGCAGTGCCCGGACTTTAAACTATGGCTACACCTTC.

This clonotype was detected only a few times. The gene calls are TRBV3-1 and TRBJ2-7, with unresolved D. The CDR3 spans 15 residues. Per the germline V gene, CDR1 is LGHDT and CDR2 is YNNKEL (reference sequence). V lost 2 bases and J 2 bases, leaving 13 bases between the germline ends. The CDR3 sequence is CASSQMTRVPYEQYF. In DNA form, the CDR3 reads TGTGCCAGCAGCCAAATGACAAGGGTACCCTACGAGCAGTACTTC.

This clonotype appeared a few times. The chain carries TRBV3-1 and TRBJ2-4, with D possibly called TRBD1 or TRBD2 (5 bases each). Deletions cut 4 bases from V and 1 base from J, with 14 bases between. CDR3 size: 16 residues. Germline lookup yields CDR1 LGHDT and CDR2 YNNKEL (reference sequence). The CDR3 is CASSPPGLRAKNIQYF. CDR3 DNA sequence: TGTGCCAGCAGCCCCCCGGGGCTGCGGGCCAAAAACATTCAGTACTTC.

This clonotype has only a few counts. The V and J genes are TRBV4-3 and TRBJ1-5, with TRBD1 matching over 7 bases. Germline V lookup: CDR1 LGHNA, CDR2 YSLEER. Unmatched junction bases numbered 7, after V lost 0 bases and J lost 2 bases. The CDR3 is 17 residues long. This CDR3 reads CASSQDKLGQGNQPQHF. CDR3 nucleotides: TGCGCCAGCAGCCAAGATAAGTTAGGACAGGGCAATCAGCCCCAGCATTTT.

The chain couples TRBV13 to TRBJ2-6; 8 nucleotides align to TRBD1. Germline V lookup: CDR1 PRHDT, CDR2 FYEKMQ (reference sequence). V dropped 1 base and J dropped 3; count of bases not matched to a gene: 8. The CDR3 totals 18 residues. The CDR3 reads CASSLAADRGDGANVLTF. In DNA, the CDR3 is TGTGCCAGCAGCTTAGCTGCAGACAGGGGTGATGGGGCCAACGTCCTGACTTTC.

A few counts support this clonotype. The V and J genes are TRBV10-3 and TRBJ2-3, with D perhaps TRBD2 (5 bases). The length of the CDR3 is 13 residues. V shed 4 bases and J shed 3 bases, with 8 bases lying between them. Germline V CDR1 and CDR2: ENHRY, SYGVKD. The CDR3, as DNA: TGTGCCATCAGTGCACGGGAAACAGATACGCAGTATTTT. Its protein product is CAISARETDTQYF.

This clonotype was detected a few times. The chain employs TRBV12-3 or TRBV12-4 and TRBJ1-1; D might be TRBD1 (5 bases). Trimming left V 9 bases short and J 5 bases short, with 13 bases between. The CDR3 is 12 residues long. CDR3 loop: CASLLGQTEAFF. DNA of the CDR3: TGTGCCAGTTTGCTGGGGCAGACTGAAGCTTTCTTT.